A single sample is the source of the 17 T cell receptor beta chains below, sequenced in a study of cytomegalovirus exposure and HLA in healthy donors. It was with 60 Vbeta and 13 Jbeta primers that the PCR ran. TCRdb's copy holds only in-frame clones and misses some; the assay was immunoSEQ multiplex PCR. In the table there are roughly 180,000 clones, around four fifths of which are singletons. Sequencing input: PBMCs. The receptors here all came from a man between 18 and 29 years old in good health and CMV-seronegative.

The table lists this clone with a few counts. The gene calls are TRBV7-9 and TRBJ1-3, with a tentative D call TRBD1 (5 bases). Germline V lookup: CDR1 SEHNR, CDR2 FQNEAQ (reference sequence). This CDR3 contains 14 residues. The germline V and J ends were trimmed by 5 bases and 2 bases, with 10 bases remaining between them. As DNA, the CDR3 is TGTGCCAGCAGCCTAAGGGGTGCTGGAAACACCATATATTTT. As protein: CASSLRGAGNTIYF.

The chain carries TRBV6-1 and TRBJ2-7; unclear D gene. The germline V and J ends were trimmed by 7 bases and 3 bases, with 16 bases remaining between them. CDR1 MNHNS and CDR2 SASEGT come from the germline V gene. CDR3 length: 14 residues. CDR3 in amino acids: CASMRIPSVYEQYF. The CDR3 region has the DNA TGTGCCAGCATGCGGATCCCCTCGGTCTACGAGCAGTACTTC.

The rearrangement joins TRBV6-5 to TRBJ1-1, with D possibly TRBD1 on 6 matching bases. Trimming stripped 0 bases from V and 5 bases from J, with 16 bases between. Germline V gene sequence: CDR1 MNHEY, CDR2 SVGAGI. The CDR3 sequence is 16 residues long. CDR3 DNA sequence: TGTGCCAGCAGTTACTCGAGAGGGGGGAGGGGAACTGAAGCTTTCTTT. Encoded protein: CASSYSRGGRGTEAFF.

The V gene is TRBV5-1, the J gene TRBJ1-2; possibly TRBD1 for D (5 bases). Germline V gene lookup returns CDR1 SGHRS and CDR2 YFSETQ. The CDR3 length is 14 residues. V lost 4 bases and J 0 bases, leaving 10 bases between the germline ends. CDR3 protein: CASSRGASNYGYTF. CDR3 coding DNA: TGCGCCAGCAGCCGTGGGGCATCTAACTATGGCTACACCTTC.

The V gene is TRBV28, the J gene TRBJ2-4, with TRBD2 matching 9 bases. V gave up 1 base and J gave up 3 bases; unmatched junction bases: 4. CDR1 and CDR2 (germline): MDHEN, SYDVKM. CDR3 size: 16 residues. CDR3 sequence: CASSLYAGGGKNIQYF. CDR3 DNA: TGTGCCAGCAGTTTATACGCGGGAGGGGGCAAAAACATTCAGTACTTC. Based on the CDR3 plus reference TRBV28 and TRBJ2-4, the full variable domain is DVKVTQSSRYLVKRTGEKVFLECVQDMDHENMFWYRQDPGLGLRLIYFSYDVKMKEKGDIPEGYSVSREKKERFSLILESASTNQTSMYLCASSLYAGGGKNIQYFGAGTRLSVL.

The rearrangement uses TRBV15 and TRBJ2-1; D is possibly TRBD2 (5 bases). This CDR3 spans 14 amino acids. Trimming shortened V by 5 bases and J by 8 bases, and 16 bases separated the two germline ends. CDR1 and CDR2 from the germline V gene are LNHNV and YYDKDF (reference sequence). CDR3 DNA: TGTGCCACCAGCGCGCGAGATCCGAGGGATGAGCAGTTCTTC. Protein product: CATSARDPRDEQFF.

The rearrangement uses TRBV10-3 and TRBJ1-1, with 8 bases matching TRBD1. Losses at the gene ends were 4 bases for V and 1 base for J; bases not matched to a gene: 2. The germline gives CDR1 ENHRY, CDR2 SYGVKD. The CDR3 runs 14 residues. DNA for the CDR3: TGTGCCATCAGTGGTGACAGGGGGAACACTGAAGCTTTCTTT. Translating it yields CAISGDRGNTEAFF.

The chain is built from TRBV7-2 and TRBJ2-3; the match to TRBD2 covers 10 bases. The CDR3 covers 13 residues. With 4 bases clipped from V and 7 bases from J, the junction kept 2 bases outside the gene matches. The germline gives CDR1 SGHTA, CDR2 FQGNSA. CDR3 region: CASSSLAGNTQYF. CDR3 in DNA: TGTGCCAGCAGCTCACTAGCGGGAAATACGCAGTATTTT.

The chain uses TRBV30 and TRBJ1-2; TRBD1 aligns across 11 bases. The CDR3 has 19 amino acids. Per germline, CDR1 GTSNPN and CDR2 SVGIG (reference sequence). After removal of 0 bases from V and 6 bases from J, the junction contained 18 bases not matched to a gene. As DNA, the CDR3 is TGTGCCTGGAGTGTATTCCGTCAAGGGGACAGGGGGAAGAAGGATGGCTACACCTTC. It encodes CAWSVFRQGDRGKKDGYTF.

The gene calls are TRBV7-2 and TRBJ2-7, with 7 positions matching TRBD2. The ends lost 5 bases at V and 1 base at J; junction bases unmatched: 5. Germline loops: CDR1 SGHTA, CDR2 FQGNSA. This CDR3 spans 14 amino acids. CDR3: CASSPLAPSYEQYF. As DNA, the CDR3 is TGTGCCAGCAGCCCACTAGCGCCGTCCTACGAGCAGTACTTC.

This chain links TRBV6-5 with TRBJ2-1, with 9 bases fitting TRBD1. This CDR3 comprises 15 residues. V lost 6 bases and J lost 2; bases outside the gene matches: 5. The germline gives CDR1 MNHEY, CDR2 SVGAGI. The chain's CDR3 is CASRPDRGTYNEQFF. Written as DNA, the CDR3 is TGTGCCAGCAGACCCGACAGGGGGACCTACAATGAGCAGTTCTTC.

The gene calls are TRBV30 and TRBJ2-5, with D possibly being TRBD2 (5 bases). Trimming pared 3 bases from V and 3 bases from J, leaving 11 bases between. This CDR3 contains 13 residues. Germline CDR1 and CDR2: GTSNPN and SVGIG (reference sequence). Written as DNA, the CDR3 is TGTGCCTGGAGCCCAAGGGAGAAAGAGACCCAGTACTTC. It translates to CAWSPREKETQYF.

J is TRBJ2-1 and V is TRBV7-2; 11 nucleotides align to TRBD2. The CDR3 consists of 14 residues. Germline V gene data show CDR1 as SGHTA and CDR2 as FQGNSA. V gave up 3 bases and J gave up 9 bases; unmatched junction bases: 4. The CDR3 DNA reads TGTGCCAGCAGCTTTAGCGGGAGGGCCGCTGAGCAGTTCTTC. Translating it yields CASSFSGRAAEQFF.

With respect to this clone: An end of the junction differs from the germline gene, which may be a read error. This sequence joins TRBV7-9 and TRBJ2-3; 10 bases are a match to TRBD2. Germline-derived CDR1 and CDR2 are SEHNR and FQNEAQ (reference sequence). The CDR3 extends over 17 amino acids. CDR3 coding DNA: TGTTCCAGCAGCGCAAGCCCACTAGCGGGATTTACAGATACGCAGTATTTT. It encodes CSSSASPLAGFTDTQYF.

The CDR3, as DNA: TGCAGCGTTGGGGACACGGACTACGAGCAGTACTTC. It is translated as CSVGDTDYEQYF. V gene TRBV29-1 combines with J gene TRBJ2-7, with D maybe TRBD1 (6 bases). The germline V gene has CDR1 SQVTM and CDR2 ANQGSEA. The CDR3 has 12 residues. Trimming left V 4 bases short and J 3 bases short, with 10 bases between.

This clone was detected only a few times. This sequence joins TRBV2 and TRBJ2-5; tentative D call: TRBD2 (7 bases). V was pared by 8 bases and J by 1 base, with 17 bases between. There are 15 residues in the CDR3. CDR1 and CDR2 from the germline V gene are SNHLY and FYNNEI. The CDR3, as DNA: TGTGCCAGCGGGGAGGGGGTAGCGGCCCAAGAGACCCAGTACTTC. Its protein is CASGEGVAAQETQYF.

CDR3 nucleotide sequence: TGTGCCAGCAGCTTTGGCGGCGGGGGGGGCACAGATACGCAGTATTTT. Translating it yields CASSFGGGGGTDTQYF. V usage is TRBV11-2 and J usage is TRBJ2-3; 9 nucleotides align to TRBD2. The ends lost 3 bases at V and 1 base at J; junction bases unmatched: 5. Germline-derived CDR1 and CDR2 are SGHAT and FQNNGV. The CDR3 sequence is 16 residues long. Combining the CDR3 with reference TRBV11-2 and TRBJ2-3 gives the whole variable domain EAGVAQSPRYKIIEKRQSVAFWCNPISGHATLYWYQQILGQGPKLLIQFQNNGVVDDSQLPKDRFSAERLKGVDSTLKIQPAKLEDSAVYLCASSFGGGGGTDTQYFGPGTRLTVL.